This T cell receptor beta chain was captured in a study of radiotherapy plus CTLA-4 blockade in lung cancer. Profiled with immunoSEQ multiplex PCR; TCRdb holds only in-frame clones, not every one. The repertoire holds about 120,000 clones, about four fifths seen once, with roughly 5.3% in the top ten. Focal radiation plus CTLA-4 blockade with ipilimumab was given to patients with chemo-refractory metastatic non-small-cell lung cancer. This CDR3 has 15 amino acids. V lost 4 bases to trimming and J lost 11 bases; unmatched junction nucleotides: 17. Looked up from germline, CDR1 is SGHRS and CDR2 is YFSETQ.

The chain uses TRBV5-1 and TRBJ1-1; 7 bases are a match to TRBD1. The input for sequencing was peripheral blood, taken from a patient treated with radiotherapy plus ipilimumab. The receptor's source is a human donor with non-small cell lung cancer who had a partial response to radiotherapy plus ipilimumab. The CDR3 DNA sequence: TGCGCCAGCAGCACGGGGACAGTGAAGGGGCATAATGCTTTCTTT. Its translation: CASSTGTVKGHNAFF.